Below, one T cell receptor beta chain is given with its context. Its antigen is not identified. Arm-PCR with iRepertoire HTBI primers amplified the CDR3 regions for these TCR beta libraries. A single record per CDR3 protein comes from TCRdb applying MiXCR to the multiplex PCR reads. The sample includes hundreds of thousands of distinct CDR3 sequences, under 25% seen only once; the top ten take 6.5% to 9%. The sample originates from a study of regulatory T cells in long-lasting Graves disease. Study context: Persistent cases were those of Graves' disease that involved over 5 years of antithyroid drugs with positive TSH receptor antibodies. Findings and limits, study-wide: TCR diversity was lower in persistent Graves' patients than in newly diagnosed ones.

The germline V gene has CDR1 LNHDA and CDR2 SQIVND (reference sequence). The CDR3 covers 13 residues. V lost 6 bases to trimming and J lost 10 bases, with 15 bases between them. Time point reported: persistent/refractory GD, antithyroid drugs over 5 years with positive TRAb. Following extraction of RNA from PBMCs, that RNA was used to make the TCR library. Material: peripheral blood mononuclear cells (PBMCs), obtained when the disease was refractory, from a patient treated with antithyroid drugs. The chain employs TRBV19 and TRBJ2-2, with D perhaps matching TRBD1 (5 bases). The source of this sequence is a female donor with Graves disease. CDR3 loop: CASSMTALAELFF. The CDR3 DNA reads TGTGCCAGTAGCATGACAGCGCTGGCGGAGCTGTTTTTT.